This TCR beta chain was sequenced for a study of blood T cell repertoires in COVID-19. Turning to the study itself: The United States, Italy and Spain supplied acute and convalescent COVID-19 samples. In each case, the material was cDNA or gDNA derived from T cells, B-cell-depleted T cells, or PBMCs.

Per the original methods: Amplification of reference gene primers was used by the study to estimate nucleated cell counts. Sequenced by immunoSEQ multiplex PCR; TCRdb stores in-frame clones only, minus some. D and trimming come from the DNA, and the V and J calls and clone size come from that table. The sample records around 130,000 clones, roughly 84% being singletons. Germline CDR1 reads LNHDA; CDR2 reads SQIVND (reference sequence). This CDR3 has 14 residues. V gave up 3 bases and J gave up 4 bases, with 9 bases separating them. This receptor was taken from a woman aged 25 to 39 who had recovered from COVID-19. The material sequenced was peripheral blood. This chain uses TRBV19 with TRBJ2-2; D gene uncertain. In DNA, the CDR3 is TGTGCCAGTAGTATTCTTCCCAGCACCGGGGAGCTGTTTTTT. Its protein is CASSILPSTGELFF.